The clone carrying this TCR beta chain was seen ten or more times. TCR beta CDR3 regions were amplified from RNA. TCR CDR3 underwent first-round RT-PCR with the HTBI primer set. Each CDR3 protein is one row after TCRdb ran MiXCR on the multiplex PCR reads. The table includes under 400,000 distinct CDR3 sequences, about 20% detected once. The source of the sample is a study of T cells in Graves' hyperthyroidism and ophthalmopathy. Input material: blood. The TCR comes from a woman aged 45 to 65 with Graves' hyperthyroidism.

CDR3 DNA sequence: TGTGCCAGCAGTCCACCGGACAGGGCCACCTACGAGCAGTACTTC. Amino acids: CASSPPDRATYEQYF. The chain couples TRBV28 to TRBJ2-7; 8 bases map to TRBD1. Per the germline V gene, CDR1 is MDHEN and CDR2 is SYDVKM. J gave up 2 bases and V 5 bases, and 8 bases lay outside the gene matches. The CDR3 runs to 15 residues.